This is a list of T cell receptor beta chains from one sample in a study of OX40 agonist ivuxolimab in advanced cancers. The protocol was immunoSEQ multiplex PCR, while the TCRdb copy is restricted to in-frame clones and leaves out a portion. The sample records 95,000 to 100,000 clones, approximately 80% being singletons. The source material was CD4+ or CD8+ T cells sorted from blood, sampled in a trial of the OX40 agonist ivuxolimab. These receptors originate from an adult with an advanced solid tumor such as melanoma, head and neck, liver or kidney cancer. Each CDR3 is given with its conserved first and last residue. The order of the fields is V gene, clone size, J gene, D gene, CDR3 DNA, CDR3 protein. D genes are given only for firm matches. Part of the rows lack a size; the others show once, few, many or a class for expanded clones.

TRBV7-8	-	TRBJ2-5	TRBD2	TGTGCCAGCAGCCCCTCGACTAGCGCCCCCCAGGTGACCCAGTACTTC	CASSPSTSAPQVTQYF
TRBV19	-	TRBJ1-2	-	TGTGCCAGTAGCGACACGGGGGGATATGGCTACACCTTC	CASSDTGGYGYTF
TRBV4-2	-	TRBJ2-2	-	TGTGCCAGCAGCCAAGATTCCGTAAGTCCCTACACCGGGGAGCTGTTTTTT	CASSQDSVSPYTGELFF
TRBV5-6	few	TRBJ2-3	-	TGTGCCAGCAGCTTGGGAACAGGGTCCAGCACAGATACGCAGTATTTT	CASSLGTGSSTDTQYF
TRBV5-4	-	TRBJ2-1	-	TGTGCCAGCAGCTTGGGACTAGGGTACAATGAGCAGTTCTTC	CASSLGLGYNEQFF
TRBV7-2	-	TRBJ1-4	-	TGTGCCAGCAGTGGGGGGATTAATGAAAAACTGTTTTTT	CASSGGINEKLFF
TRBV10-3	-	TRBJ2-2	-	TGTGCCATCAGTGATCGGGACGGGCCCGGGGAGCTGTTTTTT	CAISDRDGPGELFF
TRBV12-5	-	TRBJ2-5	TRBD2	TGTGCTAGTGGACCGAACGGACTAGCGGGGAAAGAGACCCAGTACTTC	CASGPNGLAGKETQYF
TRBV5-4	once	TRBJ1-2	-	TGTGCCAGCAGCTTGGGGCAGCGATTAAACTATGGCTACACCTTC	CASSLGQRLNYGYTF
TRBV10-3	-	TRBJ1-1	-	TGTGCCATCAGTGAGAACACTGAAGCTTTCTTT	CAISENTEAFF
TRBV28	few	TRBJ2-7	TRBD2	TGTGCCAGCAGTCTACTAGCGGGAGGAGGGGCCTACGAGCAGTACTTC	CASSLLAGGGAYEQYF
TRBV10-1	-	TRBJ2-3	TRBD1	TGCGCCAGCAGTGAGTCGGGACAGGGACCCAATACGCAGTATTTT	CASSESGQGPNTQYF
TRBV21-1	-	TRBJ1-1	-	TGTGCCAGCAGCCCCCGGGGGGGGACGCAAACTGAAGCTTTCTTT	CASSPRGGTQTEAFF
TRBV7-2	-	TRBJ2-2	-	TGTGCCAGCAGCTTGGGGCGGGGCCCGAACACCGGGGAGCTGTTTTTT	CASSLGRGPNTGELFF
TRBV7-2	-	TRBJ2-3	-	TGTGCCAGCAGCTTATCGGGCGGAGGTGCCGATACGCAGTATTTT	CASSLSGGGADTQYF
TRBV7-9	-	TRBJ2-1	-	TGTGCCAGCAGCTCGCAGGGGAATGAGCAGTTCTTC	CASSSQGNEQFF
TRBV5-1	-	TRBJ1-1	-	TGCGCCAGCAGATCCGGGGGGAGCATGAACACTGAAGCTTTCTTT	CASRSGGSMNTEAFF
TRBV9	-	TRBJ1-6	-	TGTGCCAGCAGCGCCGGGACGTTGTACTCACCCCTCCACTTT	CASSAGTLYSPLHF
TRBV7-9	once	TRBJ2-7	-	TGTGCCAGCAGCTTATGGTACAAAGATACCTACGAGCAGTACTTC	CASSLWYKDTYEQYF
TRBV19	-	TRBJ1-1	TRBD1	TGTGCCAGTAGTATGACGTCCTGGACAGGGGGAAATGAAGCTTTCTTT	CASSMTSWTGGNEAFF
TRBV7-2	few	TRBJ1-1	-	TGTGCCAGCAGCTTAGCGCTCCGACAGAACACTGAAGCTTTCTTT	CASSLALRQNTEAFF
TRBV18	-	TRBJ1-1	-	TGTGCCAGCTCACCAGGGGACGGAAAAGGGAACACTGAAGCTTTCTTT	CASSPGDGKGNTEAFF
TRBV28	-	TRBJ2-3	-	TGTGCCAGCATCTTGGGGGGAAGAGGCACAGATACGCAGTATTTT	CASILGGRGTDTQYF
TRBV19	-	TRBJ1-1	-	TGTGCCAGTAGTATAGGGGCACTTGCTGAAGCTTTCTTT	CASSIGALAEAFF
TRBV7-2	-	TRBJ2-1	TRBD1	TGTGCCAGCAGCCGGGACAGACAGACCAATGAGCAGTTCTTC	CASSRDRQTNEQFF
TRBV9	-	TRBJ2-5	TRBD2	TGTGCCAGCAGCGTAGCGGGCGGGAGGCCTCAAGAGACCCAGTACTTC	CASSVAGGRPQETQYF
TRBV19	-	TRBJ1-2	-	TGTGCCAGTAGTATAAAGGGTTCTAACTATGGCTACACCTTC	CASSIKGSNYGYTF
TRBV7-2	-	TRBJ2-1	-	TGTGCCAGCAGCTTAGAGGGCGCGGGATATTACAATGAGCAGTTCTTC	CASSLEGAGYYNEQFF
TRBV6-5	once	TRBJ2-7	-	TGTGCCAGCAGTTACGCAGGAAACACCCCCTCCTACGAGCAGTACTTC	CASSYAGNTPSYEQYF
TRBV27	-	TRBJ2-5	TRBD2	TGTGCCAGCAGTCCTGTAGCGGGAGTGACCGGGCAAGAGACCCAGTACTTC	CASSPVAGVTGQETQYF
TRBV13	-	TRBJ2-4	TRBD1	TGTGCCAGCAGCTCCAGGGGGCGAGGCAAAAACATTCAGTACTTC	CASSSRGRGKNIQYF
TRBV7-9	many	TRBJ1-2	TRBD1	TGTGCCAGCAGCCCAGGGGGACAGACCTATGGCTACACCTTC	CASSPGGQTYGYTF
TRBV7-9	-	TRBJ1-6	-	TGTGCCAGCAGCTTCCGAGGGCCCCTCCACTTT	CASSFRGPLHF
TRBV9	-	TRBJ2-7	-	TGTGCCAGCAGCGTAGGACTTGCGAACTACGAGCAGTACTTC	CASSVGLANYEQYF
TRBV30	-	TRBJ1-5	-	TGTGCCTGGACGACCGGCGGGGACGGCGGCAATCAGCCCCAGCATTTT	CAWTTGGDGGNQPQHF
TRBV19	-	TRBJ2-5	TRBD1	TGTGCCACCAGATACAGGGGCCCGTCTGGAGAGACCCAGTACTTC	CATRYRGPSGETQYF
TRBV5-4	few	TRBJ1-2	TRBD1	TGTGCCAGCACCCAGGGGGCCTCTAACTATGGCTACACCTTC	CASTQGASNYGYTF
TRBV9	once	TRBJ2-7	TRBD1	TGTGCCAGCAGCGCCTCCGGGACAGGGGGCGACGAGCAGTACTTC	CASSASGTGGDEQYF
TRBV5-1	few	TRBJ1-6	TRBD1	TGCGCCAGCAGCGAGGGACAGGGCTACTCACCCCTCCACTTT	CASSEGQGYSPLHF
TRBV5-1	-	TRBJ2-7	-	TGCGCCAGCAGCTTGGGTGAGGGTTTCGGCGAGCAGTACTTC	CASSLGEGFGEQYF
TRBV9	-	TRBJ2-1	-	TGTGCCAGCAGCGAGGTGGGTCAGAATGAGCAGTTCTTC	CASSEVGQNEQFF
TRBV7-3	-	TRBJ1-2	TRBD1	TGTGCCAGCAGTTCGGGACAGGGCTATGGCTACACCTTC	CASSSGQGYGYTF
TRBV11-2	-	TRBJ1-2	TRBD1	TGTGCCAGCAGCTTAGACCGACAGGGAGGCGGCTACACCTTC	CASSLDRQGGGYTF
TRBV7-3	-	TRBJ2-1	-	TGTGCCAGCAGTCCAATGGGACGCAATGAGCAGTTCTTC	CASSPMGRNEQFF
TRBV7-2	-	TRBJ2-7	-	TGTGCCAGCAGCTTGAGGGTCTCCTACGAGCAGTACTTC	CASSLRVSYEQYF
TRBV6-1	-	TRBJ2-2	TRBD1	TGTGCCAGCAGTGAGGAAACAGGGGTCATCGGGGAGCTGTTTTTT	CASSEETGVIGELFF
TRBV11-2	-	TRBJ1-6	-	TGTGCCAGCAGCTTAGTTCGAAAGAGGTCACCCCTCCACTTT	CASSLVRKRSPLHF
TRBV7-9	-	TRBJ2-1	-	TGTGCCAGCAGCTTCCCCCCGCGGTCGAGCTCCTACAATGAGCAGTTCTTC	CASSFPPRSSSYNEQFF
TRBV6-1	once	TRBJ2-7	-	TGTGCCACCAGTATAGACGAGCAGTACTTC	CATSIDEQYF
TRBV6-1	-	TRBJ1-2	-	TGTGCCATCAGATCAGGACAGACCTATGGCTACACCTTC	CAIRSGQTYGYTF